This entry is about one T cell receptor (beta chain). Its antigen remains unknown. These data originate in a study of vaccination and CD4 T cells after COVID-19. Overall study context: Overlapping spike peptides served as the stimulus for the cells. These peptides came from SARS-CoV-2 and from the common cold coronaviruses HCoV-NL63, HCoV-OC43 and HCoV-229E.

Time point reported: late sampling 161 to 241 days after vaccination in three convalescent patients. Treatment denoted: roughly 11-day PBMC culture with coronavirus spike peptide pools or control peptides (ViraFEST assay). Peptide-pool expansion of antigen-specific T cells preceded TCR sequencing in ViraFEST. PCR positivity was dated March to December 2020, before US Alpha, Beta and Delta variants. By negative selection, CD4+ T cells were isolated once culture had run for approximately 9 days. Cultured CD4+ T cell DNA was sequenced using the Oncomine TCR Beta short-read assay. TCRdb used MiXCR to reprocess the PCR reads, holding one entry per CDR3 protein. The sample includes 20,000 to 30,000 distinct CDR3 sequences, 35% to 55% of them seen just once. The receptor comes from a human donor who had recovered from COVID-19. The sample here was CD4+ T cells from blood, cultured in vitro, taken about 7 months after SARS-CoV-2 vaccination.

As DNA, the CDR3 is TGTGCCAGCAGTCTAGCGGAGGCGCCCAATGAGCAGTTCTTC. Its protein is CASSLAEAPNEQFF. The chain combines TRBV6-1 with TRBJ2-1, with 7 bases identical to TRBD2. This CDR3 is 14 amino acids long. V lost 5 bases to trimming and J lost 6 bases; unmatched junction nucleotides: 7. The germline V gene has CDR1 MNHNS and CDR2 SASEGT.